The next 16 T cell receptor beta chains were all read from a single sample in a study of cytomegalovirus exposure and HLA in healthy donors. PCR employed 60 Vbeta and 13 Jbeta primers. Sequencing was performed with immunoSEQ multiplex PCR; in TCRdb, only in-frame clones are kept and a portion is missing. The sample table includes 150,000 to 250,000 clones. The sequenced sample consisted of PBMCs. The receptor source for this set is a boy between 5 and 17 years old in good health and CMV-seronegative.

This chain connects TRBV7-2 to TRBJ2-2; D perhaps matches TRBD1 (6 bases). The CDR3 loop spans 15 amino acids. Germline-derived CDR1 and CDR2 are SGHTA and FQGNSA. V dropped 7 bases and J dropped 8 bases, with 20 bases sitting between them. CDR3 loop: CASTYSTGPSGELFF. The CDR3, as DNA: TGTGCCAGCACCTATTCGACAGGTCCGTCGGGGGAGCTGTTTTTT.

V is TRBV5-1 and J is TRBJ1-1, with TRBD1 matching over 7 bases. V was clipped by 1 base and J by 4 bases; unmatched bases: 7. The germline V gene has CDR1 SGHRS and CDR2 YFSETQ. CDR3 length: 15 amino acids. The CDR3 coding sequence is TGCGCCAGCAGCTTGACAGGGGAAAGAGGCACTGAAGCTTTCTTT. This codes for CASSLTGERGTEAFF.

The chain is built from TRBV4-1 and TRBJ2-3; no definite D call. CDR3 length equals 13 residues. The germline V gene has CDR1 MGHRA and CDR2 YSYEKL. Trimming removed 3 bases from V and 4 bases from J, with 8 bases in between. The CDR3 sequence: CASSQTTSDTQYF. Written as DNA, the CDR3 is TGCGCCAGCAGCCAGACAACCTCAGATACGCAGTATTTT.

The V call is TRBV9, the J call TRBJ2-1, with TRBD2 matching 10 bases. After removal of 3 bases from V and 10 bases from J, the junction contained 10 bases not matched to a gene. The CDR3 is 15 amino acids. Per the germline V gene, CDR1 is SGDLS and CDR2 is YYNGEE. The CDR3 nucleotides read TGTGCCAGCAGCGAGACCGGGACTAGCGCCCGCGAGCAGTTCTTC. Its translation is CASSETGTSAREQFF.

V usage is TRBV5-1 and J usage is TRBJ2-5; a possible D gene is TRBD1 (6 bases). The tail of the sequence fits TRBJ2-7 better, so the J call may be wrong. Germline CDR1 SGHRS, CDR2 YFSETQ. This CDR3 spans 17 amino acids. CDR3 region: CASSRSPTGENSYEQYF. For the CDR3, the DNA is TGCGCCAGCAGCCGAAGTCCGACAGGAGAGAATTCCTACGAGCAGTACTTC.

CDR3 in DNA: TGTGCCAGCAGTTCCATCCCCCGTGGGGCCAACGACAATGAGCAGTTCTTC. Translation gives CASSSIPRGANDNEQFF. The genes are TRBV28 and TRBJ2-1; possible D gene TRBD1, 5 bases. The V end was cut by 4 bases, the J end by 5 bases, with 21 bases between. Germline CDR1 and CDR2: MDHEN and SYDVKM. The CDR3 contains 17 residues. The full variable domain, with the rest looked up from reference TRBV28 and TRBJ2-1, is DVKVTQSSRYLVKRTGEKVFLECVQDMDHENMFWYRQDPGLGLRLIYFSYDVKMKEKGDIPEGYSVSREKKERFSLILESASTNQTSMYLCASSSIPRGANDNEQFFGPGTRLTVL.

V is TRBV27 and J is TRBJ2-1, with 12 bases lining up with TRBD1. From germline, CDR1 is MNHEY and CDR2 SMNVEV (reference sequence). This CDR3 is built from 18 residues. Trimming at V came to 6 bases and at J to 4 bases, leaving 13 bases not matched to a gene. The CDR3 region is CASRTRDRGRRFYNEQFF. In DNA, the CDR3 is TGTGCCAGCAGAACTCGGGACAGGGGGCGACGTTTTTACAATGAGCAGTTCTTC.

V gene TRBV7-9 combines with J gene TRBJ1-2; 7 bases fit TRBD1. CDR1 is SEHNR, CDR2 FQNEAQ, per germline (reference sequence). The CDR3 totals 14 residues. Germline trimming cut 4 bases from V and 2 bases from J; bases unmatched to any gene: 4. The CDR3 bases are TGTGCCAGCAGCTCCGGGACAGTGAACTATGGCTACACCTTC. Its protein is CASSSGTVNYGYTF.

CDR3 nucleotide sequence: TGCGCCAGCAGCCAAGATCCGGGGAGCTCCTACGAGCAGTACTTC. Protein: CASSQDPGSSYEQYF. The rearrangement joins TRBV4-1 to TRBJ2-7, with TRBD2 as a possible D gene (5 bases). V dropped 0 bases and J dropped 0 bases, with 9 bases sitting between them. This CDR3 is 15 amino acids long. The germline gives CDR1 MGHRA, CDR2 YSYEKL.

The V and J genes are TRBV15 and TRBJ2-7; 7 bases map to TRBD2. This CDR3 is 15 amino acids long. Germline V lookup: CDR1 LNHNV, CDR2 YYDKDF (reference sequence). J lost 0 bases, V lost 8 bases, and 10 bases had no gene match. The CDR3 here is CATGLGASNSYEQYF. The CDR3 DNA follows: TGTGCCACCGGACTAGGGGCGTCCAACTCCTACGAGCAGTACTTC.

The chain uses TRBV4-2 and TRBJ2-2; the D is unclear. V shed 2 bases and J shed 6 bases, with 7 bases lying between them. This CDR3 region has 13 residues. Germline lookup yields CDR1 LGHNA and CDR2 YNFKEQ. In nucleotides, the CDR3 is TGTGCCAGCAGCCAACTCCCGTCCGGGGAGCTGTTTTTT. Translated, it gives CASSQLPSGELFF.

V is TRBV10-3 and J is TRBJ1-2, with D possibly matching TRBD1 (6 bases). The CDR3 length is 13 residues. Trimming cost V 3 bases and J 7 bases, with 12 bases left between them. Germline V lookup: CDR1 ENHRY, CDR2 SYGVKD. This CDR3 is CAISEGGDGGYTF. The DNA for the CDR3 is TGTGCCATCAGTGAAGGGGGGGATGGTGGCTACACCTTC.

This chain joins TRBV7-9 and TRBJ1-2; 10 bases are a match to TRBD1. The CDR3 contains 16 residues. Trimming removed 3 bases from V and 7 bases from J; junction bases left unmatched: 11. Germline loops: CDR1 SEHNR, CDR2 FQNEAQ (reference sequence). DNA of the CDR3: TGTGCCAGCAGCTTCCATCTGCGGGACAGGGGTCTTGGCTACACCTTC. It codes for CASSFHLRDRGLGYTF.

The chain employs TRBV19 and TRBJ2-3; TRBD1 agrees at 12 bases. CDR1 LNHDA and CDR2 SQIVND come from the germline V gene (reference sequence). The V segment lost 8 bases and the J segment 1 base; nucleotides outside the gene matches: 10. There are 17 residues in the CDR3. The CDR3 DNA follows: TGTGCCAGTGCCACGGGACAGGGGGCTTTAGGCACAGATACGCAGTATTTT. It encodes CASATGQGALGTDTQYF.

CDR3 loop: CASSWGPEAFF. Written as DNA, the CDR3 is TGTGCCAGCAGTTGGGGCCCTGAAGCTTTCTTT. The chain is built from TRBV28 and TRBJ1-1; tentatively, D is TRBD1 (5 bases). The CDR3 consists of 11 residues. Germline V gene lookup returns CDR1 MDHEN and CDR2 SYDVKM. Trimming stripped 4 bases from V and 6 bases from J, with 6 bases between. The variable domain in full, with the rest retrieved from reference TRBV28 and TRBJ1-1, is DVKVTQSSRYLVKRTGEKVFLECVQDMDHENMFWYRQDPGLGLRLIYFSYDVKMKEKGDIPEGYSVSREKKERFSLILESASTNQTSMYLCASSWGPEAFFGQGTRLTVV.

This sequence joins TRBV28 and TRBJ2-1; 8 bases match TRBD2. Germline V gene lookup returns CDR1 MDHEN and CDR2 SYDVKM. V shed 6 bases and J 10 bases; nucleotides not matched to a gene: 20. CDR3 length: 17 residues. CDR3 DNA sequence: TGTGCCAGCAGCCGCCCGAAAAACCGGGGGGGCTTGTTCGAGCAGTTCTTC. Its protein is CASSRPKNRGGLFEQFF.